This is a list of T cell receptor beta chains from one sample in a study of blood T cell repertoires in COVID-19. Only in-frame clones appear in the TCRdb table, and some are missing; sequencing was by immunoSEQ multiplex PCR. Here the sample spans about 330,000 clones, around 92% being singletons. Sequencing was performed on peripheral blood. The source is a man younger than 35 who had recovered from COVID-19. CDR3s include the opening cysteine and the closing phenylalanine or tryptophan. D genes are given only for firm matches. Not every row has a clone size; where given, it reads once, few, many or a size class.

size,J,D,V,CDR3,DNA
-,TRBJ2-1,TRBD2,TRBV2,CASSADLIAGGRNEQFF,TGTGCCAGCAGTGCGGACCTTATAGCGGGGGGGCGGAATGAGCAGTTCTTC
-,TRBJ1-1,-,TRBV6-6,CASSSPHRETEAFF,TGTGCCAGCAGTTCCCCCCATAGGGAGACTGAAGCTTTCTTT
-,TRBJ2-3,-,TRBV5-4,CASSLDLPIAYGTDTQYF,TGTGCCAGCAGCTTGGATTTGCCAATAGCGTATGGCACAGATACGCAGTATTTT
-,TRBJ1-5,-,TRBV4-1,CASSQVPGDGNQPQHF,TGCGCCAGCAGCCAAGTACCAGGGGATGGCAATCAGCCCCAGCATTTT
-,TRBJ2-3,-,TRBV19,CASRESTDTQYF,TGTGCCAGTCGAGAGAGCACAGATACGCAGTATTTT
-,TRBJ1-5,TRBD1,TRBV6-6,CASRGQGAVGNQPQHF,TGTGCCAGCAGAGGACAGGGGGCGGTGGGTAATCAGCCCCAGCATTTT
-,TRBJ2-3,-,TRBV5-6,CASSLRWAPVDTQYF,TGTGCCAGCAGCCTTCGGTGGGCGCCGGTAGATACGCAGTATTTT
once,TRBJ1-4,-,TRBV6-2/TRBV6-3,CASSYSYHRSANEKLFF,TGTGCCAGCAGTTACTCTTACCATCGGAGTGCTAATGAAAAACTGTTTTTT
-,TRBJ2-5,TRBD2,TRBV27,CASSLLSGGLQETQYF,TGTGCCAGCAGTTTATTAAGCGGGGGCCTCCAAGAGACCCAGTACTTC
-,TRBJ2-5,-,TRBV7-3,CASSLGAIQETQYF,TGTGCCAGCAGCTTAGGAGCGATCCAAGAGACCCAGTACTTC
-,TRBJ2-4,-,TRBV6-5,CASSYSGRKNIQYF,TGTGCCAGCAGTTACTCTGGCAGAAAAAACATTCAGTACTTC
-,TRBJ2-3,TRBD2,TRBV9,CASSPSGSNTQYF,TGTGCCAGCAGCCCTAGCGGGAGCAACACGCAGTATTTT
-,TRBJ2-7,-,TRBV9,CASSVGDSSYEQYF,TGTGCCAGCAGCGTAGGGGACTCCTCCTACGAGCAGTACTTC
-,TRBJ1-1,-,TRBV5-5,CASTPTGRDYMNTEAFF,TGTGCCAGCACCCCCACTGGGCGGGACTACATGAACACTGAAGCTTTCTTT
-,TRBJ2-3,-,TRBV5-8,CASSLRGQTLGGPGDTQYF,TGTGCCAGCAGCTTGCGGGGCCAAACTCTCGGGGGGCCGGGAGATACGCAGTATTTT
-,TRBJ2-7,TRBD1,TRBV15,CTTNGGQGQYF,TGTACCACCAACGGCGGACAGGGGCAGTACTTC
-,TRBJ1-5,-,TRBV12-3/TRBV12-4,CASSQVQGQPQHF,TGTGCCAGCAGTCAAGTACAGGGTCAGCCCCAGCATTTT
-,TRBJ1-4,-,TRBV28,CASSLVGTFSEKLFF,TGTGCCAGCAGTTTAGTGGGGACTTTCAGTGAAAAACTGTTTTTT
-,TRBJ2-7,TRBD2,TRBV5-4,CASSLGAGVKTYEQYF,TGTGCCAGCAGCTTGGGAGCGGGGGTCAAGACCTACGAGCAGTACTTC
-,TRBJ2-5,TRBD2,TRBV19,CASSAWTSGEETQYF,TGTGCCAGTAGTGCCTGGACTAGCGGGGAAGAGACCCAGTACTTC
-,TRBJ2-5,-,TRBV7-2,CASSLAAVLYQETQYF,TGTGCCAGCAGCTTAGCTGCGGTACTGTACCAAGAGACCCAGTACTTC
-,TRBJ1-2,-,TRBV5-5,CASSLTQGANYGYTF,TGTGCCAGCAGCTTGACTCAGGGTGCTAACTATGGCTACACCTTC
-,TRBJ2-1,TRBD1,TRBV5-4,CASSSWDRDFNEQFF,TGTGCCAGCAGTTCCTGGGACAGGGATTTCAATGAGCAGTTCTTC
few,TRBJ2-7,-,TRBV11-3,CASSLQGPVQYF,TGTGCCAGCAGCTTACAGGGTCCAGTGCAGTACTTC
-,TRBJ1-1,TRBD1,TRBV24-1,CATSDPHLDRGDAEAFF,TGTGCCACCAGTGACCCCCACCTGGACAGGGGGGACGCTGAAGCTTTCTTT
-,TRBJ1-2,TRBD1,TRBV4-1,CASSRGQISNYGYTF,TGCGCCAGCAGCCGGGGACAGATTTCAAACTATGGCTACACCTTC
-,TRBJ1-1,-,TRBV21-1,CASWTGRNTEAFF,TGTGCCAGCTGGACAGGGAGGAACACTGAAGCTTTCTTT
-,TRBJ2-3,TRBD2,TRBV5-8,CASSRSGTSGPSTDTQYF,TGTGCCAGCAGCCGTTCCGGGACTAGCGGGCCAAGCACAGATACGCAGTATTTT
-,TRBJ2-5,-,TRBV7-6,CASSAQEYETQYF,TGTGCCAGCAGCGCGCAGGAATATGAGACCCAGTACTTC
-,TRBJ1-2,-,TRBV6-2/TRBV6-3,CASSYDGRSGGYTF,TGTGCCAGCAGTTACGACGGGAGAAGTGGTGGCTACACCTTC
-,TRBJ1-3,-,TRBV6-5,CASSYSRTNGNTIYF,TGTGCCAGCAGTTACTCCAGAACAAATGGAAACACCATATATTTT
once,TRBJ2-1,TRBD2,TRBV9,CASSVTTGTTANEQFF,TGTGCCAGCAGCGTGACCACCGGGACTACCGCCAATGAGCAGTTCTTC
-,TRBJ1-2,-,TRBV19,CASRFPGQSYGYTF,TGTGCCAGTAGGTTTCCGGGACAAAGCTATGGCTACACCTTC
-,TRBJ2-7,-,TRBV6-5,CASSTAGTRSYEQYF,TGTGCCAGCAGTACTGCGGGCACCCGGTCGTACGAGCAGTACTTC
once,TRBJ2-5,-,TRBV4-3,CASSQEGREVRQETQYF,TGCGCCAGCAGCCAAGAGGGAAGGGAGGTTCGCCAAGAGACCCAGTACTTC
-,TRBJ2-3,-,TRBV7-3,CASSALAPTDTQYF,TGTGCCAGCAGCGCACTAGCCCCCACAGATACGCAGTATTTT
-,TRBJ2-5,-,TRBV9,CASSPSWGTLWETQYF,TGTGCCAGCAGCCCCTCGTGGGGCACCCTGTGGGAGACCCAGTACTTC
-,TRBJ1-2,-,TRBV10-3,CATRENYGYTF,TGTGCCACCCGAGAAAACTATGGCTACACCTTC
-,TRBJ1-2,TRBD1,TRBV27,CASSLSQPGGYGYTF,TGTGCCAGCAGTTTATCCCAGCCAGGGGGCTACGGCTACACCTTC
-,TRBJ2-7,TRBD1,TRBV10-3,CATEDRATYEQYF,TGTGCCACCGAGGACAGGGCAACCTACGAGCAGTACTTC
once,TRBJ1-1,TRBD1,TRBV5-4,CASSLQGLDTEAFF,TGTGCCAGCAGCTTACAGGGGTTAGACACTGAAGCTTTCTTT
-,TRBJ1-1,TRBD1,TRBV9,CASSVVGQGNTEAFF,TGTGCCAGCAGCGTAGTGGGACAGGGGAACACTGAAGCTTTCTTT
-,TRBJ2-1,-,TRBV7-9,CASSLVPGENEQFF,TGTGCCAGCAGCTTAGTTCCAGGGGAGAATGAGCAGTTCTTC